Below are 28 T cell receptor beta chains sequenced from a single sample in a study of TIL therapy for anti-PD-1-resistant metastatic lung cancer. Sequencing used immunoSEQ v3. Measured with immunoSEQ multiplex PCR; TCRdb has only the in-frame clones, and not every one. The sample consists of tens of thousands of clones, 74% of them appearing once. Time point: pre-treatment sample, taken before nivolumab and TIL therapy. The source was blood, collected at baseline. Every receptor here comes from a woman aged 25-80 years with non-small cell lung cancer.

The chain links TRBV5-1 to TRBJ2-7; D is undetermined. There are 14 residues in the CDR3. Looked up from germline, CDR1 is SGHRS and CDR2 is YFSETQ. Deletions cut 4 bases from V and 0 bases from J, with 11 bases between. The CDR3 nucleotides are TGCGCCAGCAGCCCCCTCCTAGACTCCTACGAGCAGTACTTC. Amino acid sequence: CASSPLLDSYEQYF.

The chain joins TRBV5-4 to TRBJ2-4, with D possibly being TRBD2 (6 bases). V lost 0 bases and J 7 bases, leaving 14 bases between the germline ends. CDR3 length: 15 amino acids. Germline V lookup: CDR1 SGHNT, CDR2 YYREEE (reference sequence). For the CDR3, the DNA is TGTGCCAGCAGCTTGGTCGGGGGAGCTGGGAACATTCAGTACTTC. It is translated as CASSLVGGAGNIQYF.

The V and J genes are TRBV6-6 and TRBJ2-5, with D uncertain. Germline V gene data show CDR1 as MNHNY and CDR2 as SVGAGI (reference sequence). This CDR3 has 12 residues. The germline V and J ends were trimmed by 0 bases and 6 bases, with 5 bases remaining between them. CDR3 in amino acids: CASSYSSKTQYF. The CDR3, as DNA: TGTGCCAGCAGTTACTCGAGTAAGACCCAGTACTTC.

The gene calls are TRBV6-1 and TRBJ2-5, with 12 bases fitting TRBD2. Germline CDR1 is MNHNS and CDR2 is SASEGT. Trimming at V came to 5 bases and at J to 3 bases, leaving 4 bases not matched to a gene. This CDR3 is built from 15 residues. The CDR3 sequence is CASSHRLAGEETQYF. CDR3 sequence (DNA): TGTGCCAGCAGTCACAGACTAGCGGGAGAAGAGACCCAGTACTTC.

CDR3 protein: CASSYGGRAIRGETQYF. The DNA for the CDR3 is TGTGCCAGCAGCTATGGCGGGAGGGCTATTAGAGGAGAGACCCAGTACTTC. The chain combines TRBV6-4 with TRBJ2-5; TRBD2 agrees at 9 bases. This CDR3 spans 17 amino acids. J lost 4 bases, V lost 6 bases, and 15 bases had no gene match. Germline-derived CDR1 and CDR2 are MRHNA and SNTAGT.

The CDR3 bases are TGTGCCAGTAGTGACAGTTTTGGTTCACCCCTCCACTTT. It specifies CASSDSFGSPLHF. The rearrangement uses TRBV19 and TRBJ1-6; maybe TRBD1 (5 bases). The V gene lost 5 bases and the J gene lost 9 bases, with 11 bases spanning the gap. The length of the CDR3 is 13 residues. The germline gives CDR1 LNHDA, CDR2 SQIVND (reference sequence). Full variable domain (rest looked up from reference TRBV19 and TRBJ1-6): DGGITQSPKYLFRKEGQNVTLSCEQNLNHDAMYWYRQDPGQGLRLIYYSQIVNDFQKGDIAEGYSVSREKKESFPLTVTSAQKNPTAFYLCASSDSFGSPLHFGNGTRLTVT.

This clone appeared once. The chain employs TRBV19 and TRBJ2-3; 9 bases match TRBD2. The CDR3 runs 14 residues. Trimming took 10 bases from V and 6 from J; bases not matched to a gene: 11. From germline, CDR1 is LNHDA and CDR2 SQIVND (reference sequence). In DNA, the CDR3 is TGTGCCACTCAAGCGGGAGGCGCCTCGGATACGCAGTATTTT. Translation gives CATQAGGASDTQYF.

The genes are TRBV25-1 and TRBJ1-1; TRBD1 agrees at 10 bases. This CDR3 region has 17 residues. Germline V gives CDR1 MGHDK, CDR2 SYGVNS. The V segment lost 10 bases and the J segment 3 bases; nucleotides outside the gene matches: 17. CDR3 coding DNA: TGTGCCACCTCGAAGCGGGACAGGGGTAATTGGGACACTGAAGCTTTCTTT. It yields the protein CATSKRDRGNWDTEAFF.

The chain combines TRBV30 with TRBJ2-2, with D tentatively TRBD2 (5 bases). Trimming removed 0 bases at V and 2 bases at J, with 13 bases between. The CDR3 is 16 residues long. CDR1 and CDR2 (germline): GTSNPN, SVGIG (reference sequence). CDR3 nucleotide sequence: TGTGCCTGGAGTGTACTCGACTACCACAACACCGGGGAGCTGTTTTTT. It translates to CAWSVLDYHNTGELFF. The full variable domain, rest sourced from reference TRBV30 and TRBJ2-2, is SQTIHQWPATLVQPVGSPLSLECTVEGTSNPNLYWYRQAAGRGLQLLFYSVGIGQISSEVPQNLSASRPQDRQFILSSKKLLLSDSGFYLCAWSVLDYHNTGELFFGEGSRLTVL.

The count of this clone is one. The CDR3 spells CASSIGSGLADQETQYF. In nucleotides, the CDR3 is TGTGCCAGTAGTATTGGATCGGGACTAGCGGATCAAGAGACCCAGTACTTC. The chain couples TRBV19 to TRBJ2-5; 11 positions match TRBD2. CDR1 LNHDA and CDR2 SQIVND come from the germline V gene (reference sequence). CDR3 length equals 17 residues. The J segment lost 2 bases and the V segment lost 3 bases, leaving 8 bases of the junction unmatched.

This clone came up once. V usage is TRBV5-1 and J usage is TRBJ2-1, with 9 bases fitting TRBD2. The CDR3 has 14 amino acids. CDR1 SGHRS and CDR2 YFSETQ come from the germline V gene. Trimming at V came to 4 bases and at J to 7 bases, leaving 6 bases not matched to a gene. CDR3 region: CASSPVAGANEQFF. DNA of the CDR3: TGCGCCAGCAGCCCCGTAGCGGGAGCAAATGAGCAGTTCTTC.

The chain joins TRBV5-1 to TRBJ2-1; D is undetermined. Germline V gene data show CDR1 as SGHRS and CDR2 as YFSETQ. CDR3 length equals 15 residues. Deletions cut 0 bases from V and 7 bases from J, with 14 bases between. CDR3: CASSLVGYSENEQFF. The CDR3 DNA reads TGCGCCAGCAGCTTGGTCGGATACTCCGAAAATGAGCAGTTCTTC.

CDR3 protein: CASAARTLSGANVLTF. The CDR3 nucleotides are TGTGCCTCGGCGGCCCGAACCCTCTCTGGGGCCAACGTCCTGACTTTC. This chain connects TRBV2 to TRBJ2-6; D is unresolved. Per germline, CDR1 SNHLY and CDR2 FYNNEI. Trimming removed 11 bases at V and 0 bases at J, with 17 bases between. This CDR3 spans 16 amino acids.

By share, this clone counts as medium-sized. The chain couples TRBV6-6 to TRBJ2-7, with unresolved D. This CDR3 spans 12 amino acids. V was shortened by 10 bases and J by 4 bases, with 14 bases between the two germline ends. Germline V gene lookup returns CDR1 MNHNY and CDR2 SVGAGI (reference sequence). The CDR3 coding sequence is TGTGCCACCTTGGACGGGCGATACGAGCAGTACTTC. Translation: CATLDGRYEQYF.

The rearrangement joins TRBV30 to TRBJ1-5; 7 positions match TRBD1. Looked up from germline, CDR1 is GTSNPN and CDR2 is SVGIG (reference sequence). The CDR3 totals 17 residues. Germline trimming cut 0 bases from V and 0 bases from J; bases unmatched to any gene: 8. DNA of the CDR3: TGTGCCTGGAGTGTAGTAGGGGGCCCTTATAGCAATCAGCCCCAGCATTTT. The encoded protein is CAWSVVGGPYSNQPQHF.

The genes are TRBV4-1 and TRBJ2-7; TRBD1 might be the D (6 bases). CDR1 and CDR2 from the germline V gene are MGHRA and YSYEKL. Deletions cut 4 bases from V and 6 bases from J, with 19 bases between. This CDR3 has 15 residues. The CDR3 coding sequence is TGCGCCAGCAGCCGGGCCGGGACACACAACCTCGAGCAGTACTTC. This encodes CASSRAGTHNLEQYF.

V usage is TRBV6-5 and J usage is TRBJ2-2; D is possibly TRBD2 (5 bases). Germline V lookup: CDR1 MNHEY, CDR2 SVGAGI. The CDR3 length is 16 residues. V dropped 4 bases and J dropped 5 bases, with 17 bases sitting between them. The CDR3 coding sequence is TGTGCCAGCAGTTCCATTCAAATTACTAGAACCGGGGAGCTGTTTTTT. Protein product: CASSSIQITRTGELFF.

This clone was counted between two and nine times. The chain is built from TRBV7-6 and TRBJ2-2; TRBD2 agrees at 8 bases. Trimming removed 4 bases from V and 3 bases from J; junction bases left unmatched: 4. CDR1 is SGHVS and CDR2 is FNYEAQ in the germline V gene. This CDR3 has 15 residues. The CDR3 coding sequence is TGTGCCAGCAGCTGGTCGGGAGGGGACACCGGGGAGCTGTTTTTT. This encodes CASSWSGGDTGELFF. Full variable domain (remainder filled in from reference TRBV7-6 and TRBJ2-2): GAGVSQSPRYKVTKRGQDVALRCDPISGHVSLYWYRQALGQGPEFLTYFNYEAQQDKSGLPNDRFSAERPEGSISTLTIQRTEQRDSAMYRCASSWSGGDTGELFFGEGSRLTVL.

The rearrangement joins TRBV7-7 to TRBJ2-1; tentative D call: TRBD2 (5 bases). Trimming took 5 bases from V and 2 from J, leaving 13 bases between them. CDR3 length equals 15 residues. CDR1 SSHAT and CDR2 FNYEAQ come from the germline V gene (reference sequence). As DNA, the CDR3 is TGTGCCAGCAGCCCCTCGCTAGCACCCTACAATGAGCAGTTCTTC. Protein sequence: CASSPSLAPYNEQFF. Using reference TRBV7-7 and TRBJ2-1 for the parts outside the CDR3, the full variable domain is GAGVSQSPRYKVTKRGQDVTLRCDPISSHATLYWYQQALGQGPEFLTYFNYEAQPDKSGLPSDRFSAERPEGSISTLTIQRTEQRDSAMYRCASSPSLAPYNEQFFGPGTRLTVL.

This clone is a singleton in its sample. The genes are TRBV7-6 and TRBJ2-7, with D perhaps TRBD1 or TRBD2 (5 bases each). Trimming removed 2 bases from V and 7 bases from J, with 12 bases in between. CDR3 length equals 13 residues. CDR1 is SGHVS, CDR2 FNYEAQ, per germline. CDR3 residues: CASSLSGQGEQYF. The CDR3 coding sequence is TGTGCCAGCAGCTTAAGCGGACAAGGGGAGCAGTACTTC.

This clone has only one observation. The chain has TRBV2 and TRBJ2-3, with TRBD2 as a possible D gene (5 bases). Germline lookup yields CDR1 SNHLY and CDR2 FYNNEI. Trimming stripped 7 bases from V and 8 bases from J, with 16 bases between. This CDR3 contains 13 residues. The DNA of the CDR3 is TGTGCCAGCAAGGGCCTGGGTGAGGGTACGCAGTATTTT. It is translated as CASKGLGEGTQYF.

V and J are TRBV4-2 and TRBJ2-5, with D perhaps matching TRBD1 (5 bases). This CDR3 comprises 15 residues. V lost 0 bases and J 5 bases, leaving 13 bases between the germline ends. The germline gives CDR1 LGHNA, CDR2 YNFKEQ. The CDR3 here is CASSQDNQGTETQYF. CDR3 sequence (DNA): TGTGCCAGCAGCCAAGATAACCAGGGAACGGAGACCCAGTACTTC.

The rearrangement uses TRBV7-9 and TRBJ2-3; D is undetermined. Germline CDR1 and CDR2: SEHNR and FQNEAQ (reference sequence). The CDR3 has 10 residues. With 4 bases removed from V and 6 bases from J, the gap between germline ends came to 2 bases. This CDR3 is CASSYDTQYF. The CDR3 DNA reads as TGTGCCAGCAGCTACGATACGCAGTATTTT. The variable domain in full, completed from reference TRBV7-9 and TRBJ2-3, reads DTGVSQNPRHKITKRGQNVTFRCDPISEHNRLYWYRQTLGQGPEFLTYFQNEAQLEKSRLLSDRFSAERPKGSFSTLEIQRTEQGDSAMYLCASSYDTQYFGPGTRLTVL.

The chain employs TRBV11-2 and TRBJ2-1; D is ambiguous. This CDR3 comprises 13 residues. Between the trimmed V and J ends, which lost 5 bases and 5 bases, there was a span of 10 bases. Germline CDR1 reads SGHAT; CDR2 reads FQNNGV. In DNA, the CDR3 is TGTGCCAGCAGCGCCGGAGTTCACAATGAGCAGTTCTTC. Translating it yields CASSAGVHNEQFF.

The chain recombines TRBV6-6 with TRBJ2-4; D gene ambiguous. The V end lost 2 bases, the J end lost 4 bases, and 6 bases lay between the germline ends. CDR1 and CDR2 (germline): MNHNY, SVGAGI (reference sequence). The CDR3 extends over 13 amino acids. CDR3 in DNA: TGTGCCAGCAGTTACGCCGGGAAAAACATTCAGTACTTC. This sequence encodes CASSYAGKNIQYF.

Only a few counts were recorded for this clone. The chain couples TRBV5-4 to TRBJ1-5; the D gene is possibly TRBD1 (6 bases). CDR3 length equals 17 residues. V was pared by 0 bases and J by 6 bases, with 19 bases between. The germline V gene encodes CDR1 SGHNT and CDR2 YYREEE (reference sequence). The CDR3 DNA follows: TGTGCCAGCAGCTTGGATGGGGGCATAGGTATCAGTCAGCCCCAGCATTTT. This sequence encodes CASSLDGGIGISQPQHF.

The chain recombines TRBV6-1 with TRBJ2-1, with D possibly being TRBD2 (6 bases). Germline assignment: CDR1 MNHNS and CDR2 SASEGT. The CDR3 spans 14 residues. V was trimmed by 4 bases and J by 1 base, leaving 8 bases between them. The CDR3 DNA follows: TGTGCCAGCAGTGGTGCGGGATCCTACAATGAGCAGTTCTTC. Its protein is CASSGAGSYNEQFF.

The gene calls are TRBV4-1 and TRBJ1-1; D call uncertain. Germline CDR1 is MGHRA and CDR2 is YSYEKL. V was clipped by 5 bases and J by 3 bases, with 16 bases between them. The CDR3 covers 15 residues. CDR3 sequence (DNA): TGCGCCAGCAGCTATAGCCCGGCAGGACACACTGAAGCTTTCTTT. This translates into CASSYSPAGHTEAFF.